Listed below are T cell receptor beta chains from one sample, sequenced in a study of blood T cells in healthy people across ages. From the 5' RACE reads, TCRdb called clonotypes with MiXCR, one entry per CDR3 protein. The sample holds approximately 800,000 distinct CDR3 sequences; 20% to 30% are singletons and the top ten take 3%. These data were also reused for a study on T cells of mothers and their children.

The sample was blood. The receptors stem from a boy aged 5-17 years in good health. Each CDR3 is given with its conserved first and last residue. The order of the fields is clone size, J gene, D gene, V gene, CDR3 protein, CDR3 DNA. The D gene is left open where the match is weak. Size values are once, few and many counts, or a class for expanded clones, and some rows have none.

clone size: many
J gene: TRBJ1-1
D gene: -
V gene: TRBV3-1
CDR3 protein: CASSQEGATEAFF
CDR3 DNA: TGTGCCAGCAGCCAAGAGGGTGCCACTGAAGCTTTCTTT

clone size: -
J gene: TRBJ2-1
D gene: -
V gene: TRBV5-1
CDR3 protein: CASSLDIFSYNEQFF
CDR3 DNA: TGCGCCAGCAGCTTGGACATTTTCTCCTACAATGAGCAGTTCTTC

clone size: -
J gene: TRBJ1-4
D gene: TRBD1
V gene: TRBV13
CDR3 protein: CASSGRGYNEKLFF
CDR3 DNA: TGTGCCAGCAGCGGCAGGGGGTACAATGAAAAACTGTTTTTT

clone size: few
J gene: TRBJ2-3
D gene: -
V gene: TRBV5-1
CDR3 protein: CASSLGLDRYTDTQYF
CDR3 DNA: TGCGCCAGCAGCTTGGGCCTCGACAGATACACAGATACGCAGTATTTT

clone size: many
J gene: TRBJ2-5
D gene: -
V gene: TRBV3-1
CDR3 protein: CASSQVRQETQYF
CDR3 DNA: TGTGCCAGCAGCCAAGTTCGGCAAGAGACCCAGTACTTC

clone size: few
J gene: TRBJ2-1
D gene: TRBD2
V gene: TRBV20-1
CDR3 protein: CSASPSGGADNEQFF
CDR3 DNA: TGCAGTGCTAGTCCTAGCGGGGGGGCCGACAATGAGCAGTTCTTC

clone size: few
J gene: TRBJ1-1
D gene: -
V gene: TRBV6-5
CDR3 protein: CASRRAPNTEAFF
CDR3 DNA: TGTGCCAGCAGGCGGGCGCCGAACACTGAAGCTTTCTTT

clone size: -
J gene: TRBJ1-2
D gene: TRBD1
V gene: TRBV9
CDR3 protein: CASSVAAGGYYGYTF
CDR3 DNA: TGTGCCAGCAGCGTAGCGGCAGGGGGTTACTATGGCTACACCTTC

clone size: -
J gene: TRBJ2-7
D gene: TRBD1
V gene: TRBV20-1
CDR3 protein: CSARAGGYEQYF
CDR3 DNA: TGCAGTGCTAGAGCAGGGGGCTACGAGCAGTACTTC

clone size: -
J gene: TRBJ2-3
D gene: -
V gene: TRBV14
CDR3 protein: CASSRGLMRDTQYF
CDR3 DNA: TGTGCCAGCAGCCGGGGCCTAATGAGAGATACGCAGTATTTT

clone size: -
J gene: TRBJ1-1
D gene: -
V gene: TRBV12-5
CDR3 protein: CASVLGDTEAFF
CDR3 DNA: TGTGCTAGTGTATTGGGGGACACTGAAGCTTTCTTT

clone size: few
J gene: TRBJ2-5
D gene: -
V gene: TRBV12-3/TRBV12-4
CDR3 protein: CASSFRPLNWETQYF
CDR3 DNA: TGTGCCAGCAGTTTCAGGCCCCTCAACTGGGAGACCCAGTACTTC

clone size: -
J gene: TRBJ2-1
D gene: TRBD2
V gene: TRBV13
CDR3 protein: CASSPPGGRGDLSSYNEQFF
CDR3 DNA: TGTGCCAGCAGCCCTCCGGGGGGGCGGGGGGACCTCAGCTCCTACAATGAGCAGTTCTTC

clone size: -
J gene: TRBJ1-6
D gene: -
V gene: TRBV9
CDR3 protein: CASSADHNSPLHF
CDR3 DNA: TGTGCCAGCAGCGCCGACCATAATTCACCCCTCCACTTT

clone size: -
J gene: TRBJ1-4
D gene: -
V gene: TRBV5-5
CDR3 protein: CASSLATGQANEKLFF
CDR3 DNA: TGTGCCAGCAGCTTGGCCACCGGGCAGGCTAATGAAAAACTGTTTTTT

clone size: -
J gene: TRBJ2-7
D gene: -
V gene: TRBV9
CDR3 protein: CASSPRAGPSYEQYF
CDR3 DNA: TGTGCCAGCAGCCCCCGGGCAGGGCCCTCCTACGAGCAGTACTTC

clone size: few
J gene: TRBJ2-6
D gene: -
V gene: TRBV5-1
CDR3 protein: CASSLIAGANALTF
CDR3 DNA: TGCGCCAGCAGCTTGATCGCTGGGGCCAACGCCCTGACTTTC

clone size: -
J gene: TRBJ2-1
D gene: TRBD2
V gene: TRBV5-1
CDR3 protein: CASSWLAGGWEQFF
CDR3 DNA: TGCGCCAGCAGCTGGCTTGCGGGGGGTTGGGAGCAGTTCTTC

clone size: -
J gene: TRBJ2-3
D gene: -
V gene: TRBV9
CDR3 protein: CASSLPGGLTDTQYF
CDR3 DNA: TGTGCCAGCAGCCTCCCCGGCGGACTCACAGATACGCAGTATTTT

clone size: many
J gene: TRBJ2-5
D gene: TRBD2
V gene: TRBV12-3/TRBV12-4
CDR3 protein: CASSFVGVAGGETQYF
CDR3 DNA: TGTGCCAGCAGTTTTGTTGGCGTAGCGGGGGGCGAGACCCAGTACTTC

clone size: few
J gene: TRBJ1-6
D gene: TRBD1
V gene: TRBV6-1
CDR3 protein: CASSERQGMSIYSPLHF
CDR3 DNA: TGTGCCAGCAGTGAGAGACAGGGGATGTCGATATATTCACCCCTCCACTTT

clone size: -
J gene: TRBJ1-2
D gene: TRBD1
V gene: TRBV7-7
CDR3 protein: CASSPPGTGLKNGYTF
CDR3 DNA: TGTGCCAGCAGCCCCCCCGGGACAGGGCTTAAAAATGGCTACACCTTC

clone size: few
J gene: TRBJ1-2
D gene: -
V gene: TRBV29-1
CDR3 protein: CSALGANYGYTF
CDR3 DNA: TGCAGCGCCCTTGGGGCGAACTATGGCTACACCTTC

clone size: -
J gene: TRBJ1-3
D gene: -
V gene: TRBV27
CDR3 protein: CASSLRGDKSGNTIYF
CDR3 DNA: TGTGCCAGCAGTTTGAGGGGCGACAAGTCTGGAAACACCATATATTTT

clone size: -
J gene: TRBJ2-1
D gene: -
V gene: TRBV6-2/TRBV6-3
CDR3 protein: CASSRPGTSTTYNEQFF
CDR3 DNA: TGTGCCAGCAGTCGTCCCGGGACTTCTACCACCTACAATGAGCAGTTCTTC

clone size: few
J gene: TRBJ1-2
D gene: -
V gene: TRBV12-3/TRBV12-4
CDR3 protein: CASSPPRAGYTF
CDR3 DNA: TGTGCCAGCAGTCCCCCCAGGGCTGGCTACACCTTC

clone size: -
J gene: TRBJ2-5
D gene: -
V gene: TRBV12-3/TRBV12-4
CDR3 protein: CASSLSMRRRQETQYF
CDR3 DNA: TGTGCCAGCAGTTTATCAATGAGAAGGCGCCAAGAGACCCAGTACTTC

clone size: -
J gene: TRBJ1-1
D gene: -
V gene: TRBV7-2
CDR3 protein: CASSQRHLYTEAFF
CDR3 DNA: TGTGCCAGCAGCCAGAGACACCTTTACACTGAAGCTTTCTTT

clone size: few
J gene: TRBJ2-5
D gene: -
V gene: TRBV2
CDR3 protein: CASSPPLDETQYF
CDR3 DNA: TGTGCCAGCAGTCCTCCTCTCGATGAGACCCAGTACTTC

clone size: -
J gene: TRBJ1-2
D gene: TRBD1
V gene: TRBV28
CDR3 protein: CASRRDRVSYGYTF
CDR3 DNA: TGTGCCAGCAGACGAGACAGGGTGAGCTATGGCTACACCTTC

clone size: -
J gene: TRBJ2-7
D gene: TRBD2
V gene: TRBV18
CDR3 protein: CASSRGPSGGIYEQYF
CDR3 DNA: TGTGCCAGCTCGCGGGGTCCTAGCGGGGGCATCTACGAGCAGTACTTC

clone size: few
J gene: TRBJ1-6
D gene: -
V gene: TRBV15
CDR3 protein: CATSRDPRGGSPLHF
CDR3 DNA: TGTGCCACCAGCAGAGACCCAAGGGGGGGTTCACCCCTCCACTTT

clone size: few
J gene: TRBJ1-2
D gene: TRBD1
V gene: TRBV28
CDR3 protein: CASSLEGAGTF
CDR3 DNA: TGTGCCAGCAGTTTAGAGGGGGCAGGCACCTTC

clone size: few
J gene: TRBJ2-7
D gene: -
V gene: TRBV10-2
CDR3 protein: CAISPGAHEQYF
CDR3 DNA: TGCGCCATTAGCCCCGGGGCCCACGAGCAGTACTTC

clone size: few
J gene: TRBJ2-7
D gene: -
V gene: TRBV29-1
CDR3 protein: CSVSLGENEQYF
CDR3 DNA: TGCAGCGTCAGTTTAGGGGAAAACGAGCAGTACTTC

clone size: -
J gene: TRBJ2-7
D gene: TRBD1
V gene: TRBV2
CDR3 protein: CASSRGQIPLYEQYF
CDR3 DNA: TGTGCCAGCAGCCGGGGACAGATACCTCTTTACGAGCAGTACTTC

clone size: few
J gene: TRBJ2-7
D gene: -
V gene: TRBV12-3/TRBV12-4
CDR3 protein: CASSFGGLHYEQYF
CDR3 DNA: TGTGCCAGCAGTTTCGGCGGGCTGCACTACGAGCAGTACTTC

clone size: -
J gene: TRBJ1-6
D gene: -
V gene: TRBV25-1
CDR3 protein: CASSEGGSPLHF
CDR3 DNA: TGTGCCAGCAGTGAAGGGGGCTCACCCCTCCACTTT

clone size: -
J gene: TRBJ1-2
D gene: -
V gene: TRBV4-1
CDR3 protein: CASSQDRGHYTF
CDR3 DNA: TGCGCCAGCAGCCAAGATCGGGGCCACTACACCTTC

clone size: many
J gene: TRBJ2-3
D gene: -
V gene: TRBV7-2
CDR3 protein: CASSLVGASTDTQYF
CDR3 DNA: TGTGCCAGCAGCTTAGTTGGGGCTAGCACAGATACGCAGTATTTT

clone size: -
J gene: TRBJ2-1
D gene: TRBD2
V gene: TRBV5-1
CDR3 protein: CASSLMIAGGGNEQFF
CDR3 DNA: TGCGCCAGCAGCTTGATGATTGCGGGGGGAGGCAATGAGCAGTTCTTC

clone size: -
J gene: TRBJ2-1
D gene: TRBD2
V gene: TRBV2
CDR3 protein: CASRGPGAGVNNEQFF
CDR3 DNA: TGTGCCAGCAGGGGCCCCGGAGCGGGGGTCAATAATGAGCAGTTCTTC

clone size: -
J gene: TRBJ2-7
D gene: -
V gene: TRBV29-1
CDR3 protein: CSCGEGSSYEQYF
CDR3 DNA: TGCAGCTGCGGAGAGGGCAGCTCCTACGAGCAGTACTTC

clone size: few
J gene: TRBJ2-1
D gene: -
V gene: TRBV14
CDR3 protein: CASSPALSEQFF
CDR3 DNA: TGTGCCAGCAGCCCTGCCCTCTCTGAGCAGTTCTTC

clone size: few
J gene: TRBJ2-5
D gene: -
V gene: TRBV20-1
CDR3 protein: CSARLSQETQYF
CDR3 DNA: TGCAGTGCTAGACTTTCCCAAGAGACCCAGTACTTC

clone size: -
J gene: TRBJ2-1
D gene: -
V gene: TRBV5-1
CDR3 protein: CASKTPGGAYNEQFF
CDR3 DNA: TGCGCCAGCAAAACCCCGGGGGGCGCCTACAATGAGCAGTTCTTC

clone size: once
J gene: TRBJ2-5
D gene: TRBD2
V gene: TRBV9
CDR3 protein: CASSVGTSGGGGETQYF
CDR3 DNA: TGTGCCAGCAGCGTAGGGACTAGCGGGGGTGGCGGTGAGACCCAGTACTTC

clone size: -
J gene: TRBJ1-5
D gene: -
V gene: TRBV29-1
CDR3 protein: CSVAQGNQPQHF
CDR3 DNA: TGCAGCGTTGCTCAGGGCAATCAGCCCCAGCATTTT

clone size: few
J gene: TRBJ2-1
D gene: -
V gene: TRBV7-9
CDR3 protein: CAGYSSSYNEQFF
CDR3 DNA: TGTGCCGGATACAGCAGCTCCTACAATGAGCAGTTCTTC